Below, 18 T cell receptor beta chains from the same sample are listed, as sequenced in a study of Graves' ophthalmopathy and Graves' hyperthyroidism. For repertoire sequencing, the TCR beta CDR3 regions were amplified from RNA transcripts. RT-PCR with HTBI primers came first, then second-round multiplex PCR. MiXCR, applied by TCRdb to the multiplex PCR reads, yields one record per CDR3 protein. The repertoire includes a few hundred thousand distinct CDR3 sequences, about a sixth of them detected once, and 9% to 15% sits in the top ten. Sequenced input: peripheral blood. The receptors were gathered from an adult man with Graves' ophthalmopathy.

The chain recombines TRBV30 with TRBJ2-3; TRBD1 aligns across 9 bases. This CDR3 region has 14 residues. Looked up from germline, CDR1 is GTSNPN and CDR2 is SVGIG (reference sequence). The V segment lost 1 base and the J segment 6 bases; nucleotides outside the gene matches: 5. The CDR3 spells CAWSGGQGVDTQYF. DNA of the CDR3: TGTGCCTGGAGTGGGGGACAGGGAGTTGATACGCAGTATTTT.

This clonotype was observed at least ten times. The chain links TRBV12-3 or TRBV12-4 to TRBJ1-5, with D possibly matching TRBD1 (6 bases). The CDR3 sequence is 17 residues long. Trimming cost V 3 bases and J 4 bases, with 19 bases left between them. Here the CDR3 reads CASSFGQGRFGNQPQHF. In DNA form, the CDR3 reads TGTGCCAGCAGTTTCGGCCAGGGGCGGTTCGGGAATCAGCCCCAGCATTTT.

This clonotype occurred many times. A read error may account for a junction end that differs from germline. The rearrangement joins TRBV20-1 to TRBJ2-5; D possibly corresponds to TRBD2 (6 bases). This CDR3 is 12 amino acids long. Per germline, CDR1 DFQATT and CDR2 SNEGSKA (reference sequence). Here the CDR3 reads CSTGGNQGTQYF. CDR3 nucleotides: TGCAGTACTGGCGGGAATCAAGGGACCCAGTACTTC.

The table lists this clonotype with many counts. The chain links TRBV6-5 to TRBJ1-6; 8 bases match TRBD1. The CDR3 has 17 residues. V lost 7 bases, J lost 9 bases, and 17 bases stayed unmatched. Looked up from germline, CDR1 is MNHEY and CDR2 is SVGAGI. The CDR3 region has the DNA TGTGCCAGCACGGCCTCCGGCTATCGACAGGGGAGTTCACCCCTCCACTTT. The encoded protein is CASTASGYRQGSSPLHF.

The J gene is TRBJ1-1, the V gene TRBV7-2, with D unresolved. The CDR3 spans 13 residues. V lost 6 bases and J 4 bases, leaving 12 bases between the germline ends. The V gene's germline CDR1 is SGHTA and CDR2 FQGNSA. The CDR3 sequence is CASRVGMSTEAFF. The CDR3 coding sequence is TGTGCCAGCAGAGTTGGTATGTCCACTGAAGCTTTCTTT.

This clonotype has ten or more counts. The chain links TRBV11-2 to TRBJ2-7; maybe TRBD2 (6 bases). This CDR3 is built from 11 residues. Germline CDR1 is SGHAT and CDR2 is FQNNGV. V shed 7 bases and J shed 12 bases, with 16 bases lying between them. The CDR3 region has the DNA TGTGCCAGCACGGGGACTGTAACCCTGTACTTC. Translated: CASTGTVTLYF.

The chain joins TRBV27 to TRBJ2-3, with a possible D match to TRBD2 (5 bases). V lost 4 bases and J lost 10, with 12 bases in between. Per germline, CDR1 MNHEY and CDR2 SMNVEV (reference sequence). CDR3 size: 12 residues. The chain's CDR3 is CASSSTGKPQYF. CDR3 DNA sequence: TGTGCCAGCAGTTCTACCGGGAAGCCGCAGTATTTT.

This clonotype was picked up many times. V and J are TRBV29-1 and TRBJ1-6; D ambiguous. The V gene lost 0 bases and the J gene lost 7 bases, with 13 bases spanning the gap. The germline V gene has CDR1 SQVTM and CDR2 ANQGSEA. The CDR3 covers 15 residues. The CDR3 spells CSVEDNQDPNSPLHF. CDR3 coding DNA: TGCAGCGTTGAAGATAACCAGGATCCGAATTCACCCCTCCACTTT.

As to this clonotype: A much larger clonotype is one base distant, so this may be a read error. A read error is likely, as this CDR3 ends without the conserved phenylalanine or tryptophan. This chain connects TRBV6-5 to TRBJ1-1; no clear D. This CDR3 region has 14 residues. V gave up 2 bases and J gave up 4 bases, with 11 bases separating them. The germline gives CDR1 MNHEY, CDR2 SVGAGI. The CDR3: CASSYAQTATEAFL. The CDR3 DNA sequence: TGTGCCAGCAGTTACGCGCAGACCGCCACTGAAGCTTTCCTT.

This chain joins TRBV6-1 and TRBJ1-2; the D is unclear. From germline, CDR1 is MNHNS and CDR2 SASEGT. The V and J ends lost 0 bases and 8 bases respectively, with 7 bases between them. The CDR3 extends over 12 amino acids. CDR3 sequence reads: CASSEAGWGYTF. CDR3 in DNA: TGTGCCAGCAGTGAAGCTGGGTGGGGCTACACCTTC.

This clonotype was seen a single time. One end of the junction does not line up with germline, which may come from a read error. The chain recombines TRBV7-2 with TRBJ1-1; no clear D. The CDR3 loop spans 15 amino acids. From germline, CDR1 is SGHTA and CDR2 FQGNSA. The CDR3 reads CASSFRQAGHTVAFF. The CDR3 DNA is TGTGCCAGCAGCTTCAGGCAAGCGGGTCACACTGTAGCTTTCTTT.

This clonotype was recorded at least ten times. The J gene is TRBJ2-2, the V gene TRBV27; D may be TRBD1 (7 bases). Germline lookup yields CDR1 MNHEY and CDR2 SMNVEV (reference sequence). Trimming removed 6 bases from V and 5 bases from J, with 16 bases in between. The length of the CDR3 is 15 residues. This CDR3 is CASRPDRAGTGELFF. CDR3 sequence (DNA): TGTGCCAGCAGGCCCGACAGGGCGGGGACCGGGGAGCTGTTTTTT.

The rearrangement joins TRBV28 to TRBJ2-7; 7 bases align to TRBD2. The germline CDR1 and CDR2 sequences are MDHEN and SYDVKM. CDR3 length equals 16 residues. J lost 4 bases, V lost 6 bases, and 15 bases had no gene match. CDR3 bases: TGTGCCAGCAGCCCAGCGGGTAGCATGGGGGGGTACGAGCAGTACTTC. Its protein product is CASSPAGSMGGYEQYF.

This clonotype was recorded at least ten times. The J gene is TRBJ2-7, the V gene TRBV4-1; 10 nucleotides align to TRBD2. CDR3 length: 14 residues. Germline CDR1 is MGHRA and CDR2 is YSYEKL. V trimming: 3 bases; J trimming: 4 bases; junction bases outside the gene matches: 3. CDR3 in DNA: TGCGCCAGCAGCCACAGGACTAGCGGTTACGAGCAGTACTTC. Residues: CASSHRTSGYEQYF.

A remark on this clonotype: A single base separates this from a much larger clone, so it may be a read error. The V and J genes are TRBV12-3 or TRBV12-4 and TRBJ2-4; D gene unclear. The length of the CDR3 is 13 residues. CDR3: CASSSLGQNIQDF. CDR3 bases: TGTGCCAGCAGTTCCCTAGGGCAAAACATTCAGGACTTC.

This clonotype appeared many times. The V and J genes are TRBV30 and TRBJ2-7, with unresolved D. CDR1 is GTSNPN, CDR2 SVGIG, per germline (reference sequence). V was trimmed by 2 bases and J by 3 bases, leaving 8 bases between them. The CDR3 is made up of 12 amino acids. The CDR3 DNA sequence: TGTGCCTGGAGTTTTGCCAGCTACGAGCAGTACTTC. Translated, it gives CAWSFASYEQYF.

This clonotype was seen at least ten times. J is TRBJ2-2 and V is TRBV2, with D unresolved. The V gene's germline CDR1 is SNHLY and CDR2 FYNNEI. CDR3 length: 15 residues. The germline V and J ends were trimmed by 6 bases and 5 bases, with 16 bases remaining between them. The CDR3 loop is CASSMERYRTGELFF. The CDR3 nucleotides read TGTGCCAGCAGCATGGAGAGGTACCGGACCGGGGAGCTGTTTTTT.

This clonotype appeared many times. The V and J genes are TRBV18 and TRBJ2-5; no clear D gene. CDR1 is KGHSH and CDR2 is LQKENI in the germline V gene. V was cut by 3 bases and J by 1 base, with 9 bases left in between. The length of the CDR3 is 14 residues. The CDR3 reads CASSPPGSQETQYF. DNA of the CDR3: TGTGCCAGCTCACCTCCCGGCAGCCAAGAGACCCAGTACTTC.